This T cell receptor beta chain was identified in a study of OX40 agonist ivuxolimab in advanced cancers. Regarding the complete study: Ivuxolimab, which targeted the costimulatory receptor OX40 (CD134), was an agonistic, fully human IgG2 monoclonal antibody. The monotherapy dose-escalation portion (N of about 57 patients) of the phase I ivuxolimab trial is reported in the paper. In the dose-escalation cohort, 65% to 85% of patients were male, and the mean age was 60 years with a range of about 20 to 80. Among the roughly 50 dose-escalation patients, around 19 had hepatocellular carcinoma, around 15 melanoma, 9 renal cell carcinoma and 9 head and neck cancer. Partial responses were achieved by three dose-escalation patients, of whom one had hepatocellular carcinoma and two had cutaneous melanoma. Intravenous ivuxolimab was administered to patients every 2 weeks at six dose levels: 0.01, 0.1, 0.3, 1.5, 3 and 10 mg/kg. Prior anti-PD-1, anti-PD-L1 or anti-CTLA-4 therapy was permitted, and checkpoint inhibitors had been received by about 36% of dose-escalation patients. Peripheral TCRbeta sequencing was intended to test whether TCR sequence diversity was altered and clonal T-cell expansion was caused by ivuxolimab.

After removal of 1 base from V and 6 bases from J, the junction retains 4 bases not matched to a gene. Spanning cysteine to phenylalanine, the CDR3 consists of 15 amino acids. The retained sequence is limited to the CDR3, 45 bases, with the frame set at the first base. As encoded in the germline V gene, CDR1 is MNHEY while CDR2 is SVGAGI. Genomic DNA was isolated from the sorted cells so that the TCRbeta CDR3 region could be sequenced. The immunoSEQ Assay was used for sequencing of TCRbeta CDR3 regions. TCRdb stores this immuneACCESS table with in-frame sequences only. Part of the clones is absent; in the studies checked, under half of the shortfall reflects unresolved V genes, and no reason is known for the rest. A total of more than 85,000 clones appear in this sample, roughly 87% of them only once. 0.25% to 0.3% of the sample is in the top ten clones. Patients with autoimmune disease history or receiving systemic immunosuppression were excluded from the trial. Peripheral blood for TCR sequencing was collected from all dose cohorts at baseline, on cycle 4 day 1, and on cycle 7 day 1. The samples were taken from a phase I, first-in-human, multicenter, open-label dose-escalation trial of ivuxolimab. Adults with locally advanced or metastatic melanoma, renal cell carcinoma, hepatocellular carcinoma or head and neck squamous cell carcinoma were enrolled in the trial. Before TCR sequencing, CD4+ T cells and CD8+ T cells from peripheral blood were sorted into separate populations.

This clone was counted a single time. Its antigen is currently not known. No much larger clone exists at a distance of one base, and base qualities are not known. What the authors observed across the whole study: In partial responders in the 0.1-3.0 mg/kg groups, normalized peripheral clonal expansion was found to be among the lowest, especially among CD8+ T cells. Clonal expansion of both CD4+ and CD8+ blood T cells was observed from baseline to week 6 at doses 0.1 to 3.0 mg/kg. After ivuxolimab, expanded clones were on average more numerous among CD8+ T cells than among CD4+ T cells. Low levels of normalized T-cell clonal expansion were also seen in some patients who did not respond. Which antigens the clonally expanded peripheral T cells were specific for was not determined.

The chain was built from TRBV6-5 and TRBJ1-2; the junction holds 11 bases that match TRBD1. Sample: CD4+ or CD8+ T cells sorted from blood, taken in a trial of the OX40 agonist ivuxolimab. The TCR sequence derives from an adult with an advanced solid tumor such as melanoma, head and neck, liver or kidney cancer. For the CDR3, the sequence is CASSYWTGGTDGYTF. The nucleotide sequence reads as follows: TGTGCCAGCAGTTACTGGACAGGGGGCACCGATGGCTACACCTTC.